Described below is a single T cell receptor beta chain sequence and its context. These data come from a study of blood T cell repertoires in COVID-19. Study at large: Sample material is recorded as cDNA or gDNA derived from T cells, B-cell-depleted T cells, or PBMCs.

Sequenced by immunoSEQ multiplex PCR; TCRdb stores in-frame clones only, minus some. The table lists about 85,000 clones, about 80% of them singletons. The source of this sequence is a man in his sixties with acute or convalescent COVID-19. Sequenced: peripheral blood.

The CDR3 loop is CASSREGATGELFF. The CDR3 DNA reads as TGTGCCAGTAGTAGAGAAGGAGCTACCGGGGAGCTGTTTTTT. V gene TRBV19 combines with J gene TRBJ2-2; D unresolved. Trimming removed 4 bases at V and 5 bases at J, with 11 bases between. The CDR3 is 14 amino acids. In germline, CDR1 is LNHDA, CDR2 SQIVND (reference sequence).